The sequence of this T cell receptor (beta chain) was determined in a study of T cell changes during pregnancy in multiple sclerosis. CDR3 length: 18 amino acids. The junction had 11 bases not matched to a gene; V was cut back by 3 bases and J by 4 bases. CDR1 is KGHSH, CDR2 LQKENI, per germline. The method was immunoSEQ multiplex PCR; TCRdb's version includes in-frame clones alone and lacks a portion of them. This table has about 110,000 clones, about 90% appearing once. This chain connects TRBV18 to TRBJ2-7; the match to TRBD2 covers 14 bases. This receptor was identified in a female donor with multiple sclerosis, enrolled in a pregnancy study. The sample consisted of peripheral blood, taken in the third trimester of pregnancy. The DNA for the CDR3 is TGTGCCAGCTCACCGGCTCCAGGGACTAGCGGGAGACGGTACGAGCAGTACTTC. Encoded protein: CASSPAPGTSGRRYEQYF.